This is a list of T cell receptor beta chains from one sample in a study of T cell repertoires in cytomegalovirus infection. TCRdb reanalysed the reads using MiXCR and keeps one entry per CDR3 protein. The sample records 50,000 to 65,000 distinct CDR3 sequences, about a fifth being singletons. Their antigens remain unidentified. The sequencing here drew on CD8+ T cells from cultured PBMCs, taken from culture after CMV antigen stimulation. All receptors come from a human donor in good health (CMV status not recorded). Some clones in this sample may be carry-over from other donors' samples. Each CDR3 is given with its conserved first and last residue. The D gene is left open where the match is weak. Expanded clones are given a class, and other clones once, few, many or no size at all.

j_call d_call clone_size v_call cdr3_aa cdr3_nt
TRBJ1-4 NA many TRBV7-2 CASSLNNGRGNEKLFF TGTGCCAGCAGCTTAAATAATGGGAGGGGGAATGAAAAACTGTTTTTT
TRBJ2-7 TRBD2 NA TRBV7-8 CASSLVSGTWDEQYF TGTGCCAGCAGCTTAGTTAGCGGGACCTGGGACGAGCAGTACTTC
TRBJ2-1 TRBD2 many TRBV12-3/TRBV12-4 CAGGGGLAGGNEQFF TGTGCCGGAGGGGGAGGGCTAGCGGGGGGCAATGAGCAGTTCTTC
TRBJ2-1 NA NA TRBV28 CASSLKVGNEQFF TGTGCCAGCAGCCTCAAGGTGGGCAATGAGCAGTTCTTC
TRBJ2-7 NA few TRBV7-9 CASSWPTGDSYEQYF TGTGCCAGCAGCTGGCCTACGGGTGACTCCTACGAGCAGTACTTC
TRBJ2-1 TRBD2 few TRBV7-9 CASPPGASGRSRSSYNEQFF TGTGCCAGCCCGCCCGGGGCTAGCGGGAGGTCCCGCAGCTCCTACAATGAGCAGTTCTTC
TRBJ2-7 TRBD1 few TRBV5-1 CASSLGRDRESEQYF TGCGCCAGCAGCCTCGGGCGGGACAGGGAGAGCGAGCAGTACTTC
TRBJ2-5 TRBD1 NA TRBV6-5 CASSYSTMNRGIETQYF TGTGCCAGCAGTTACTCCACTATGAACAGGGGGATAGAGACCCAGTACTTC
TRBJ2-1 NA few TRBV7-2 CASSSGTYNEQFF TGTGCCAGCAGCTCCGGGACTTACAATGAGCAGTTCTTC
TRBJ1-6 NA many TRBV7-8 CASSSRGRDNSPLHF TGTGCCAGCAGTTCCCGAGGCAGGGATAATTCACCCCTCCACTTT
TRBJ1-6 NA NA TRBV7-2 CASSLGGAGSPLHF TGTGCCAGCAGCTTAGGGGGGGCCGGTTCACCCCTCCACTTT
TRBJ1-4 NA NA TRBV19 CASASRSHEKLFF TGTGCCAGTGCCAGCCGATCCCATGAAAAACTGTTTTTT
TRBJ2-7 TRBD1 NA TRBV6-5 CASSGDRDYEQYF TGTGCCAGCAGTGGGGACAGGGACTACGAGCAGTACTTC
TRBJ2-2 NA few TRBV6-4 CASSDKRDTGELFF TGTGCCAGCAGTGATAAGCGGGACACCGGGGAGCTGTTTTTT
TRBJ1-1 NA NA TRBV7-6 CASSLATGEAFF TGTGCCAGCAGCTTAGCAACAGGTGAAGCTTTCTTT
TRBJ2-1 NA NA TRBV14 CASSQGTVSSYNEQFF TGTGCCAGCAGCCAAGGTACGGTGAGCTCCTACAATGAGCAGTTCTTC
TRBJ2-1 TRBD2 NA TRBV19 CASSIEGLAYEQFF TGTGCCAGTAGTATTGAGGGACTAGCATATGAGCAGTTCTTC
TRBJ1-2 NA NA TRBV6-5 CASSYWQGTVNYGYTF TGTGCCAGCAGTTACTGGCAGGGTACAGTCAACTATGGCTACACCTTC
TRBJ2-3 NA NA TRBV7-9 CASSLIGPDTDTQYF TGTGCCAGCAGCTTAATAGGCCCAGACACAGATACGCAGTATTTT
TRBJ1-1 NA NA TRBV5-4 CASSFRDLMNTEAFF TGTGCCAGCAGCTTCAGGGACCTAATGAACACTGAAGCTTTCTTT
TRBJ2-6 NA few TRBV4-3 CASSLEGTSSGANVLTF TGCGCCAGCAGCTTGGAGGGGACGAGCTCTGGGGCCAACGTCCTGACTTTC
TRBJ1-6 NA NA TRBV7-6 CASSLEGVRYNSPLHF TGTGCCAGCAGCTTAGAAGGCGTTCGCTATAATTCACCCCTCCACTTT
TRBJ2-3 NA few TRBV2 CATARRILTDTQYF TGTGCCACCGCCCGACGAATTCTCACAGATACGCAGTATTTT
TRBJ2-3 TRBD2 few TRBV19 CASRPFGGRGAGERTDTQYF TGTGCCAGTAGACCGTTCGGGGGCCGGGGAGCGGGGGAGAGGACAGATACGCAGTATTTT
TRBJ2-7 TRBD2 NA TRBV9 CASSGGTSGSYYEQYF TGTGCCAGCAGCGGCGGGACTAGCGGGAGTTACTACGAGCAGTACTTC
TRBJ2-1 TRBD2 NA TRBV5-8 CASSPSSGTGLAGVGDNEQFF TGTGCCAGCAGCCCATCATCGGGGACAGGACTAGCGGGAGTGGGAGACAATGAGCAGTTCTTC
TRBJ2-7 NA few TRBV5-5 CASSSPNMNSYEQYF TGTGCCAGCAGCTCGCCAAACATGAACTCCTACGAGCAGTACTTC
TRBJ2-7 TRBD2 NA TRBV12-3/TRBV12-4 CASRGGYEQYF TGTGCCAGCAGGGGGGGGTACGAGCAGTACTTC
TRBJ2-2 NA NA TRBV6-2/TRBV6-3 CASSGSTGELFF TGTGCCAGCAGTGGCAGCACCGGGGAGCTGTTTTTT
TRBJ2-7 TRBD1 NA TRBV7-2 CASSLDRGWGEQYF TGTGCCAGCAGCCTCGACAGGGGTTGGGGCGAGCAGTACTTC
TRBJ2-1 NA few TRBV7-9 CASSSSKASSYNEQFF TGTGCCAGCAGCTCCTCTAAGGCCAGCTCCTACAATGAGCAGTTCTTC